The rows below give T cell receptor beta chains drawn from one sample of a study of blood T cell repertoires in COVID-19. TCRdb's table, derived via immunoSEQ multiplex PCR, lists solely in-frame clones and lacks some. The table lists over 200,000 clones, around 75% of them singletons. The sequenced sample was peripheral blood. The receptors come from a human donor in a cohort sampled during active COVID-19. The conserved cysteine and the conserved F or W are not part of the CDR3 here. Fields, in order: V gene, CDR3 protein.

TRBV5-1	ASSLESPGANVLT
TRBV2	ASSALGQTANYGYT
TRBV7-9	ASIATRQGYEQY
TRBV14	ASSLLAGMNTEAF
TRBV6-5	ASRRGQGLNTEAF
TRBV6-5	ASSYYAGMNTEAF
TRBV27	ASGTGQGIRDIQY
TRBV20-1	SASEAGGHEQY
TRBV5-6	ASSWGGTGRIYEQY
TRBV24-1	ATSDSVAALRQQY
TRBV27	ASSLSPWTGGVSNTEAF
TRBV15	ATSRGTSGASYEQY
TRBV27	ASRLLAGGETQY
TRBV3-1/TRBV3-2	ASSQGGGSIRKTQY
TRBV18	ASSPVAGVITDTQY
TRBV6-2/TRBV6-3	ASSGWAANQPQH
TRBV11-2	ASSLGTGKRTNEKLF
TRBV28	ASSPLFQGYPEQF
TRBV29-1	SVGGQLGTEAF
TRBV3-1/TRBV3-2	ASSPQQDRVEGYT